These T cell receptor beta chains were read from a single sample in a study of blood T cell repertoires in COVID-19. Libraries were prepared by immunoSEQ multiplex PCR; TCRdb keeps only in-frame clonotypes and omits some of them. The sample contains about 220,000 clones, 86% of which appear only once. Sequencing was carried out using PBMCs or T cells enriched from blood (not recorded which). The receptors derive from a woman between 40 and 50 years old with acute COVID-19. The CDR3 runs from the conserved cysteine through the conserved F or W.

v_gene | CDR3aa
TRBV18 | CASSPTGTGGAGANVLTF
TRBV11-2 | CASSLGDRGQADTQYF
TRBV5-1 | CASSLDRTTGELFF
TRBV11-1 | CASSLSGTSGYEQYF
TRBV7-9 | CASSILGGVWQGSPLHF
TRBV27 | CASSVAGAYSKETQYF
TRBV4-1 | CASSLTKGLAGTDTQYF
TRBV6-5 | CASSLASNYEQYF
TRBV4-1 | CASSQSGTSPSPLHF
TRBV6-8 | CASISRWFGGSTEAFF
TRBV5-1 | CASSLVGGSTDTQYF
TRBV7-9 | CASSLDSYADPQYF
TRBV28 | CASRSWGGSLSGNTIYF
TRBV19 | CASSIATYNEQFF
TRBV15 | CATSRDRWGAGEIRGYTF
TRBV18 | CASSLGGADEQFF
TRBV19 | CASSRGTGFYGYTF
TRBV25-1 | CASSGGLAVSYNEQFF
TRBV6-5 | CASSYGDRGDYGYTF
TRBV7-8 | CASRRGDNSPLHF
TRBV15 | CATSRDTGGDSYMNTEAFF
TRBV19 | CATGSAVNYGYTF
TRBV9 | CASSVASGNTGELFF
TRBV19 | CASSSGGNYEQYF
TRBV19 | CATSGQGRGSNQPQHF
TRBV11-2 | CASSQTRGNSPLHF
TRBV4-3 | CASSQDRTGGRYEQYF
TRBV19 | CASSIGYESNEQFF
TRBV27 | CASRLGQMNTEAFF
TRBV20-1 | CSAPFGYEQYF
TRBV7-2 | CASTRDRGLYGYTF
TRBV2 | CASRAGTSGAYNEQFF
TRBV5-1 | CASSLGARTDTQYF
TRBV24-1 | CATSDSQTATDTQYF
TRBV9 | CASSVDASGGPVSRELFF
TRBV11-2 | CASSLDGDYSPNQPQHF
TRBV20-1 | CSASIGQGTRGYTF
TRBV6-1 | CASSEGRARYTF
TRBV18 | CASSPGTGGLGYTF
TRBV28 | CASSRVLLAGEAKNIQYF
TRBV6-2/TRBV6-3 | CASSYSMLQNEQFF
TRBV6-5 | CASVSGEEHTDTQYF
TRBV18 | CASSPLLVVTNEKLFF
TRBV7-3 | CASSSPARGALSNEQFF
TRBV18 | CASSPGTGGDYGYTF
TRBV18 | CASSPGQVENTEAFF
TRBV27 | CASGFLGAYNSPLHF
TRBV28 | CASRWTGEANTEAFF
TRBV21-1 | CASSKRPDSSLGQYF
TRBV27 | CASSIAATSGGPSTYNEQFF
TRBV2 | CASPGSSGYGYTF
TRBV27 | CASASSWQANTGELFF
TRBV4-3 | CASALAAGSDEQFF